Below are 23 T cell receptor beta chains sequenced from a single sample in a study of blood T cell repertoires in COVID-19 (TCRdb year 2020). Libraries came from the immunoSEQ multiplex PCR assay. The source is immuneACCESS, and TCRdb retained only in-frame sequences with V and J called. Part of the clones is not carried over; for the studies checked, unresolved V genes explain less than half of this, and the remainder is unexplained. Recorded for this sample are roughly 62,000 clones; roughly four fifths of them occurred a single time. Roughly 20% of the sample is held by the ten biggest clonotypes. The sample taken for sequencing was peripheral blood. These receptor sequences come from a man between 60 and 70 years old with acute or convalescent COVID-19.

V is TRBV28 and J is TRBJ2-5, with a possible D match to TRBD1 (5 bases). The CDR3 is 14 residues long. The V gene lost 2 bases and the J gene lost 1 base, with 8 bases spanning the gap. Per the germline V gene, CDR1 is MDHEN and CDR2 is SYDVKM. For the CDR3, the DNA is TGTGCCAGCAGTTTACAGGGCAGCCAAGAGACCCAGTACTTC. Amino acids: CASSLQGSQETQYF.

The gene calls are TRBV5-5 and TRBJ1-5, with D possibly matching TRBD1 (6 bases). CDR3 length: 15 amino acids. The germline V gene encodes CDR1 SGHKS and CDR2 YYEKEE (reference sequence). V was clipped by 6 bases and J by 6 bases, with 19 bases between them. The CDR3 DNA sequence: TGTGCCAGCACCGGATCAGGGGACCCAAGTCAGCCCCAGCATTTT. Residues: CASTGSGDPSQPQHF.

The DNA of the CDR3 is TGTGCCAGCAGCGTAGGCGGAGAGCCCTCCTACGAGCAGTACTTC. It specifies CASSVGGEPSYEQYF. The chain employs TRBV9 and TRBJ2-7; the D is unclear. V gave up 0 bases and J gave up 0 bases, with 10 bases separating them. This CDR3 has 15 amino acids. CDR1 and CDR2 (germline): SGDLS, YYNGEE.

The V and J genes are TRBV7-8 and TRBJ2-1, with D possibly matching TRBD2 (5 bases). The CDR3 is made up of 14 amino acids. Trimming shortened V by 0 bases and J by 4 bases, and 7 bases separated the two germline ends. Looked up from germline, CDR1 is SGHVS and CDR2 is FQNEAQ. DNA of the CDR3: TGTGCCAGCAGCTTAGCCGAGGGATACAATGAGCAGTTCTTC. Protein sequence: CASSLAEGYNEQFF.

This clone appeared once. The chain uses TRBV28 and TRBJ2-7, with TRBD1 matching over 7 bases. CDR1 and CDR2 (germline): MDHEN, SYDVKM. V lost 4 bases and J lost 4; bases outside the gene matches: 7. The CDR3 is 14 amino acids. Here the CDR3 reads CASSYRGGLYEQYF. CDR3 DNA sequence: TGTGCCAGCAGTTACAGGGGTGGCCTTTACGAGCAGTACTTC.

This clone is a singleton in its sample. The V call is TRBV5-4, the J call TRBJ2-5, with 11 bases matching TRBD1. CDR3 length: 15 residues. V trimming: 4 bases; J trimming: 2 bases; junction bases outside the gene matches: 4. The V gene's germline CDR1 is SGHNT and CDR2 YYREEE (reference sequence). The DNA of the CDR3 is TGTGCCAGCAGCCAGGACAGGGGGCCGCAAGAGACCCAGTACTTC. This gives the protein CASSQDRGPQETQYF.

The genes are TRBV5-1 and TRBJ2-5; 14 bases line up with TRBD2. V shed 0 bases and J 5 bases; nucleotides not matched to a gene: 3. The CDR3 loop spans 16 amino acids. CDR1 SGHRS and CDR2 YFSETQ come from the germline V gene. The CDR3 DNA reads TGCGCCAGCAGCTTGGCGGGGACTAGCGGGAGTGAGACCCAGTACTTC. Protein product: CASSLAGTSGSETQYF.

V and J are TRBV27 and TRBJ2-7, with 7 bases lining up with TRBD1. Looked up from germline, CDR1 is MNHEY and CDR2 is SMNVEV (reference sequence). CDR3 length: 15 amino acids. The ends lost 2 bases at V and 2 bases at J; junction bases unmatched: 6. The chain's CDR3 is CASSLKRQGTYEQYF. CDR3 in DNA: TGTGCCAGCAGTTTAAAGAGACAGGGTACCTACGAGCAGTACTTC.

V and J are TRBV25-1 and TRBJ1-6, with D perhaps TRBD1 (5 bases). There are 16 residues in the CDR3. Germline lookup yields CDR1 MGHDK and CDR2 SYGVNS. Trimming removed 2 bases from V and 7 bases from J, with 15 bases in between. CDR3 sequence reads: CASSELGRGENSPLHF. CDR3 sequence (DNA): TGTGCCAGCAGTGAACTGGGGCGGGGCGAGAATTCACCCCTCCACTTT.

The rearrangement uses TRBV30 and TRBJ1-2, with a possible D match to TRBD1 (5 bases). Looked up from germline, CDR1 is GTSNPN and CDR2 is SVGIG (reference sequence). This CDR3 contains 14 residues. The V and J ends lost 0 bases and 2 bases respectively, with 10 bases between them. The DNA of the CDR3 is TGTGCCTGGAGTGTACGACAGCCCAACTATGGCTACACCTTC. It specifies CAWSVRQPNYGYTF.

This chain uses TRBV2 with TRBJ2-7; D is ambiguous. The CDR3 has 14 amino acids. CDR1 and CDR2 (germline): SNHLY, FYNNEI. Trimming cost V 6 bases and J 7 bases, with 19 bases left between them. The CDR3 DNA reads TGTGCCAGCAGCCTGGATTTGGAGTCGAGAGAGCAGTACTTC. Translating it yields CASSLDLESREQYF.

The V call is TRBV5-1, the J call TRBJ2-7; D call uncertain. Germline V gives CDR1 SGHRS, CDR2 YFSETQ. The CDR3 has 13 amino acids. The ends were cut back, 0 bases at V and 6 bases at J, with 10 bases in the middle. In nucleotides, the CDR3 is TGCGCCAGCAGCTTGGGCCCCTCGGGCGAGCAGTACTTC. Its translation: CASSLGPSGEQYF.

The chain uses TRBV4-2 and TRBJ2-7; 12 nucleotides line up with TRBD1. CDR1 LGHNA and CDR2 YNFKEQ come from the germline V gene. Trimming at V came to 0 bases and at J to 2 bases, leaving 11 bases not matched to a gene. The CDR3 has 19 amino acids. Here the CDR3 reads CASSQEGQGAQGPTYEQYF. For the CDR3, the DNA is TGTGCCAGCAGCCAAGAGGGACAGGGGGCGCAGGGGCCTACCTACGAGCAGTACTTC.

This chain links TRBV4-3 with TRBJ1-3, with D unresolved. The CDR3 sequence is 13 residues long. V lost 1 base, J lost 3 bases, and 4 bases lay in between. The germline gives CDR1 LGHNA, CDR2 YSLEER. CDR3 amino acids: CASSQAFGNTIYF. Here the CDR3 DNA reads TGCGCCAGCAGCCAAGCCTTTGGAAACACCATATATTTT.

The V call is TRBV6-5, the J call TRBJ2-3; 9 bases line up with TRBD2. The germline CDR1 and CDR2 sequences are MNHEY and SVGAGI. V lost 5 bases to trimming and J lost 0 bases; unmatched junction nucleotides: 3. This CDR3 contains 15 residues. In DNA form, the CDR3 reads TGTGCCAGCAGTATGCTAGCGGGGAGCACAGATACGCAGTATTTT. Residues: CASSMLAGSTDTQYF.

The V call is TRBV6-1, the J call TRBJ2-7; possible D gene TRBD1, 6 bases. Germline CDR1 reads MNHNS; CDR2 reads SASEGT. Trimming cost V 3 bases and J 6 bases, with 12 bases left between them. The CDR3 has 13 amino acids. The CDR3 sequence: CASSDGPRGEQYF. DNA of the CDR3: TGTGCCAGCAGTGACGGACCCAGGGGCGAGCAGTACTTC.

The chain recombines TRBV27 with TRBJ2-7; D gene ambiguous. The CDR3 length is 13 residues. V was shortened by 3 bases and J by 7 bases, with 13 bases between the two germline ends. Per the germline V gene, CDR1 is MNHEY and CDR2 is SMNVEV (reference sequence). For the CDR3, the DNA is TGTGCCAGCAGTTTCGCTCCGACTTGGGAGCAGTACTTC. Translation: CASSFAPTWEQYF.

This chain links TRBV5-1 with TRBJ2-7; possibly TRBD2 for D (6 bases). Trimming removed 0 bases at V and 2 bases at J, with 15 bases between. Germline V gene sequence: CDR1 SGHRS, CDR2 YFSETQ. CDR3 size: 16 residues. CDR3 region: CASSLGYGTVAYEQYF. DNA of the CDR3: TGCGCCAGCAGCTTGGGGTACGGGACTGTCGCCTACGAGCAGTACTTC.

The V gene is TRBV5-6, the J gene TRBJ2-7; D gene unclear. The V gene lost 4 bases and the J gene lost 5 bases, with 10 bases spanning the gap. CDR1 and CDR2 from the germline V gene are SGHDT and YYEEEE. The CDR3 spans 12 residues. Here the CDR3 reads CASSPSRDEQYF. CDR3 bases: TGTGCCAGCAGCCCCTCCCGCGACGAGCAGTACTTC.

The chain is built from TRBV2 and TRBJ2-7, with 7 bases identical to TRBD2. In germline, CDR1 is SNHLY, CDR2 FYNNEI. V gave up 6 bases and J gave up 0 bases; unmatched junction bases: 8. The CDR3 runs to 15 residues. Here the CDR3 reads CASRWAGELSYEQYF. CDR3 DNA: TGTGCCAGCAGGTGGGCGGGAGAGCTCTCCTACGAGCAGTACTTC.

This chain joins TRBV29-1 and TRBJ2-1; 9 bases fit TRBD2. This CDR3 has 15 amino acids. Germline CDR1 SQVTM, CDR2 ANQGSEA. The trim removed 2 bases at V and 2 bases at J, leaving 4 bases unmatched. The CDR3 coding sequence is TGCAGCGTTGAAACGCTAGCGGGACCCTACAATGAGCAGTTCTTC. Its translation: CSVETLAGPYNEQFF.

The chain joins TRBV19 to TRBJ1-3; no reliable D call. Trimming removed 8 bases at V and 0 bases at J, with 14 bases between. Germline V CDR1 and CDR2: LNHDA, SQIVND (reference sequence). The CDR3 is 15 amino acids. The CDR3 loop reads CASRTTTRSGNTIYF. The CDR3 DNA reads as TGTGCCAGTCGAACGACAACCCGCTCTGGAAACACCATATATTTT.

V gene TRBV14 combines with J gene TRBJ2-5; 11 positions agree with TRBD2. The CDR3 totals 16 residues. V dropped 4 bases and J dropped 2; count of bases not matched to a gene: 6. Germline lookup yields CDR1 SGHDN and CDR2 FVKESK. The CDR3 here is CASSPRLAGYQETQYF. The CDR3 DNA reads TGTGCCAGCAGCCCAAGACTAGCGGGATATCAAGAGACCCAGTACTTC.